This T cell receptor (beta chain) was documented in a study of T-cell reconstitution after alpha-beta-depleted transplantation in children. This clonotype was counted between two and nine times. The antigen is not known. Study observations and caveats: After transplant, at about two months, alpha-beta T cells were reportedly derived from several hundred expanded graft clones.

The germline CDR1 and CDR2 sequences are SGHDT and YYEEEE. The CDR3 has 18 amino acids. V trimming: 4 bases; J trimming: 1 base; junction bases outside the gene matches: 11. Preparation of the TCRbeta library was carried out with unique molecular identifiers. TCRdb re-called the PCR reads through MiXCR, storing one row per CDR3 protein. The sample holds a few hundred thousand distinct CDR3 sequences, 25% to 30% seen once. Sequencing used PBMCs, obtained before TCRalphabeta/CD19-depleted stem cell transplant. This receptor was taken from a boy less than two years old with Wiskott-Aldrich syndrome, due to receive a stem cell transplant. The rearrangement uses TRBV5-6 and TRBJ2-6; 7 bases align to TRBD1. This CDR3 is CASSPLFRQGSGANVLTF. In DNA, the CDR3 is TGTGCCAGCAGCCCTTTGTTTCGACAGGGATCTGGGGCCAACGTCCTGACTTTC.